Sequencing of this TCR beta chain was carried out in a study of regulatory T cells in long-lasting Graves disease. CDR1 SGHTA and CDR2 FQGNSA come from the germline V gene. The CDR3 consists of 15 residues. V lost 7 bases and J 2 bases, leaving 16 bases between the germline ends. Building the TCR beta libraries relied on iRepertoire HTBI primers, and CDR3 regions underwent Arm-PCR. TCRdb reanalysed the multiplex PCR reads using MiXCR and keeps one entry per CDR3 protein. The data hold about 620,000 distinct CDR3 sequences, with under 20% observed a single time. Time point denoted: newly diagnosed GD, antithyroid drugs for less than 3 months. Construction of the TCR library relied on RNA isolated from PBMCs. Many counts were recorded for this clonotype. These same records also appear under a second study, on T cells in Graves' hyperthyroidism and ophthalmopathy.

The specimen was peripheral blood mononuclear cells (PBMCs), collected at new diagnosis, from a patient treated with antithyroid drugs. The TCR sequence derives from a woman under 40 with Graves disease. This sequence joins TRBV7-2 and TRBJ2-3; D is unclear. DNA for the CDR3: TGTGCCAGCACCCGGTTAGAGGTATCCACAGATACGCAGTATTTT. This codes for CASTRLEVSTDTQYF.